This passage covers 3 T cell receptor beta chains from one sample sequenced in a study of Ad26.COV2.S vaccination and SARS-CoV-2 variants. Treatment reported: 19 received Ad26.COV2.S at low or high dose, single or two shots; about 5 received placebo; per-sample allocation not given. Each sample was drawn 63 days after the first injection (of vaccine or placebo). Assay used: immunoSEQ multiplex PCR; TCRdb lists only in-frame clones, some missing. The sample holds 200,000 to 250,000 clones, around 87% seen once. Here the sequenced sample was peripheral blood, taken in a trial of Ad26.COV2.S vaccine versus placebo. The source is a person aged 18-65 years who received the Ad26.COV2.S COVID-19 vaccine or a placebo.

The chain employs TRBV9 and TRBJ1-3; D not resolved. V was trimmed by 2 bases and J by 4 bases, leaving 13 bases between them. This CDR3 spans 15 amino acids. CDR1 is SGDLS and CDR2 is YYNGEE in the germline V gene. The CDR3 region is CASSVNWGSGNTIYF. For the CDR3, the DNA is TGTGCCAGCAGCGTTAACTGGGGATCAGGAAACACCATATATTTT.

The gene calls are TRBV6-2 or TRBV6-3 and TRBJ2-1; either TRBD1 or TRBD2 may fit D (5 bases each). Germline CDR1 MNHEY, CDR2 SVGEGT. CDR3 length: 16 residues. The V and J ends lost 4 bases and 10 bases respectively, with 23 bases between them. CDR3 protein: CASSFGTHDGIEEQFF. For the CDR3, the DNA is TGTGCCAGCAGTTTCGGGACGCACGATGGAATAGAAGAGCAGTTCTTC.

V is TRBV7-8 and J is TRBJ1-2; 7 bases match TRBD1. With V trimmed by 3 bases and J by 7 bases, 14 bases remained unmatched. The CDR3 contains 16 residues. Germline V gives CDR1 SGHVS, CDR2 FQNEAQ. The CDR3 DNA follows: TGTGCCAGCAGCTTGACCGAAACAGGGGCGGTTTCTGGCTACACCTTC. Amino acid sequence: CASSLTETGAVSGYTF.